This is a list of T cell receptor beta chains from one sample in a study of low-dose radiotherapy and immunotherapy resistance in tumors. TCRdb used MiXCR to reprocess the reads, holding one entry per CDR3 protein. The table records 39,000 or so distinct CDR3 sequences, 20% to 25% of them present only once. This sample comprised PBMCs, obtained after low-dose radiotherapy plus immunotherapy. These receptor sequences come from a female donor with ovarian cancer. Both conserved end residues are part of each CDR3. Fields, in order: CDR3 protein, CDR3 DNA, V gene, clone size, J gene, D gene. The D gene is left open where the match is weak. Some rows have no size entry. The others give once, few or many, or a class for an expanded clone.

CDR3aa: CASSLAAQSSYEQYF; CDR3nt: TGTGCCAGCAGCTTAGCCGCGCAGAGCTCCTACGAGCAGTACTTC; v_gene: TRBV11-2; abundance: many; j_gene: TRBJ2-7; d_gene: NA
CDR3aa: CASKAGGTGELFF; CDR3nt: TGTGCCAGCAAAGCGGGGGGGACCGGGGAGCTGTTTTTT; v_gene: TRBV28; abundance: few; j_gene: TRBJ2-2; d_gene: TRBD2
CDR3aa: CASSLRDRETQYF; CDR3nt: TGTGCCAGCAGTCTCCGGGACAGAGAGACCCAGTACTTC; v_gene: TRBV12-3/TRBV12-4; abundance: many; j_gene: TRBJ2-5; d_gene: TRBD1
CDR3aa: CASRRQDRAFF; CDR3nt: TGTGCCAGCAGGAGACAGGATCGAGCTTTCTTT; v_gene: TRBV2; abundance: many; j_gene: TRBJ1-1; d_gene: NA
CDR3aa: CASSPGDRGQETQYF; CDR3nt: TGTGCTAGCAGCCCAGGGGACAGGGGGCAAGAGACCCAGTACTTC; v_gene: TRBV7-7; abundance: many; j_gene: TRBJ2-5; d_gene: TRBD1
CDR3aa: CAGRKGGSTDTQYF; CDR3nt: TGTGCCGGGAGGAAGGGAGGGAGCACAGATACGCAGTATTTT; v_gene: TRBV2; abundance: NA; j_gene: TRBJ2-3; d_gene: TRBD2
CDR3aa: CAPGGTSSYEQYF; CDR3nt: TGTGCCCCAGGAGGGACTAGCTCCTACGAGCAGTACTTC; v_gene: TRBV10-3; abundance: once; j_gene: TRBJ2-7; d_gene: TRBD2
CDR3aa: CAISGVSVEAFF; CDR3nt: TGTGCCATCAGTGGGGTTAGCGTCGAAGCTTTCTTT; v_gene: TRBV10-3; abundance: many; j_gene: TRBJ1-1; d_gene: NA
CDR3aa: CASSQGTVGATNEKLFF; CDR3nt: TGTGCCAGCAGCCAAGGGACAGTGGGGGCAACTAATGAAAAACTGTTTTTT; v_gene: TRBV4-2; abundance: many; j_gene: TRBJ1-4; d_gene: NA
CDR3aa: CASTVKGSYNEQFF; CDR3nt: TGTGCCAGCACCGTAAAAGGCTCCTACAATGAGCAGTTCTTC; v_gene: TRBV28; abundance: many; j_gene: TRBJ2-1; d_gene: NA
CDR3aa: CAIRGDGLNQPQHF; CDR3nt: TGTGCCATCAGAGGGGACGGTTTAAATCAGCCCCAGCATTTT; v_gene: TRBV10-3; abundance: few; j_gene: TRBJ1-5; d_gene: NA
CDR3aa: CASSTQRDTEAFF; CDR3nt: TGTGCCAGCAGTACCCAGCGGGACACTGAAGCTTTCTTT; v_gene: TRBV2; abundance: few; j_gene: TRBJ1-1; d_gene: NA
CDR3aa: CASSLGQTQNIQYF; CDR3nt: TGCGCCAGCAGCTTGGGACAGACCCAAAACATTCAGTACTTC; v_gene: TRBV5-1; abundance: few; j_gene: TRBJ2-4; d_gene: NA